The clone carrying this TCR beta chain was recorded only once. Its specificity is unknown. The data were taken from a study of cytomegalovirus exposure and HLA in healthy donors. The CDR3 runs to 14 residues. V lost 4 bases, J lost 2 bases, and 12 bases lay in between. Per the germline V gene, CDR1 is SGHRS and CDR2 is YFSETQ. Points from the study as a whole: One later analysis reportedly identified an Asian-associated ancestry cluster that showed fewer N-insertions than the roughly 600-donor mean. TCR beta chains associated with HLA were, in a later analysis, more clonally expanded than equally common others. Association of a missense DCLRE1C variant with TCR beta V- and J-gene trimming was reported in a later analysis. The study labeled more than 150 TCR beta chains cytomegalovirus-associated.

The PCR was carried out with 60 Vbeta primers and 13 Jbeta primers. The protocol was immunoSEQ multiplex PCR, while the TCRdb copy is restricted to in-frame clones and leaves out a portion. In the table there are 100,000 to 150,000 clones, over 60% of which are singletons. The sequence came from a male donor in good health and CMV-seropositive. Sequencing used PBMCs. V usage is TRBV5-1 and J usage is TRBJ1-1; D is undetermined. CDR3 protein: CASSTQPSNTEAFF. The CDR3 bases are TGCGCCAGCAGCACACAACCTTCCAACACTGAAGCTTTCTTT.